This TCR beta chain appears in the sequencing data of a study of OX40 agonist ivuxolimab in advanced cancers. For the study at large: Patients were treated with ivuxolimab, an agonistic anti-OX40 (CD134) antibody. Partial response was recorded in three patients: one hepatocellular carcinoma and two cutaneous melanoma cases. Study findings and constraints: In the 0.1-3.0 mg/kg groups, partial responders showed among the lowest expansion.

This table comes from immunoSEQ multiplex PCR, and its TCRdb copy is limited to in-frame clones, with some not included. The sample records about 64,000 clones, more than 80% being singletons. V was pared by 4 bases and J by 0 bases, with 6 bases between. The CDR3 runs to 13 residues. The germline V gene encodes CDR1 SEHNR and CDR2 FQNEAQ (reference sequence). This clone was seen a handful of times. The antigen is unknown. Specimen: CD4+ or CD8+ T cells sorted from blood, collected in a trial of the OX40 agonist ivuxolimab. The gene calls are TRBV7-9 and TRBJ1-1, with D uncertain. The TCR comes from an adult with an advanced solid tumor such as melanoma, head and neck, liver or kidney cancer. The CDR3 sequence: CASSSTVNTEAFF. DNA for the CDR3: TGTGCCAGCAGCTCAACAGTGAACACTGAAGCTTTCTTT.